Below are 28 T cell receptor beta chains sequenced from a single sample in a study of blood T cell repertoires in COVID-19. Assay: immunoSEQ multiplex PCR; the TCRdb copy retains only in-frame clones and omits some. This table has around 99,000 clones, 80% to 90% appearing once. The sequencing sample was made of peripheral blood. The receptors derive from a middle-aged man with active or convalescent COVID-19.

J is TRBJ2-7 and V is TRBV7-6, with a weak D call TRBD1 (6 bases). CDR1 and CDR2 from the germline V gene are SGHVS and FNYEAQ. The CDR3 has 12 residues. Trimming stripped 5 bases from V and 4 bases from J, with 9 bases between. The CDR3 region is CASSPGTYEQYF. The CDR3 region has the DNA TGTGCCAGCAGCCCCGGGACATACGAGCAGTACTTC.

This clone was counted once. V is TRBV9 and J is TRBJ1-3; D is uncertain. CDR3 size: 16 residues. V was clipped by 0 bases and J by 1 base, with 11 bases between them. Germline CDR1 reads SGDLS; CDR2 reads YYNGEE. CDR3 DNA: TGTGCCAGCAGCGTAGAGGGAAGGAGGTCTGGAAACACCATATATTTT. Protein: CASSVEGRRSGNTIYF.

The V call is TRBV19, the J call TRBJ2-7; 9 nucleotides match TRBD1. Germline V gene sequence: CDR1 LNHDA, CDR2 SQIVND (reference sequence). V gave up 4 bases and J gave up 4 bases; unmatched junction bases: 8. This CDR3 region has 15 residues. DNA for the CDR3: TGTGCCAGTAGTACACCGGGACAGGGACTTTACGAGCAGTACTTC. It translates to CASSTPGQGLYEQYF. Full variable domain (outside the CDR3, taken from reference TRBV19 and TRBJ2-7): DGGITQSPKYLFRKEGQNVTLSCEQNLNHDAMYWYRQDPGQGLRLIYYSQIVNDFQKGDIAEGYSVSREKKESFPLTVTSAQKNPTAFYLCASSTPGQGLYEQYFGPGTRLTVT.

The genes are TRBV6-5 and TRBJ1-5; D may be TRBD1 (5 bases). The CDR3 is 15 residues long. Deletions cut 0 bases from V and 0 bases from J, with 6 bases between. Germline loops: CDR1 MNHEY, CDR2 SVGAGI. The CDR3 region has the DNA TGTGCCAGCAGTTACTCGACAGATAGCAATCAGCCCCAGCATTTT. It translates to CASSYSTDSNQPQHF.

The chain has TRBV6-6 and TRBJ1-5; D gene unclear. V was pared by 4 bases and J by 5 bases, with 9 bases between. CDR3 length: 13 residues. Germline CDR1 is MNHNY and CDR2 is SVGAGI (reference sequence). In DNA, the CDR3 is TGTGCCAGCAGTTTTAGTCGGGATCAGCCCCAGCATTTT. The encoded protein is CASSFSRDQPQHF.

This clone has a single count. This chain uses TRBV28 with TRBJ1-5; the D is unclear. This CDR3 has 16 residues. Germline V gene sequence: CDR1 MDHEN, CDR2 SYDVKM. V lost 7 bases and J lost 1, with 17 bases in between. CDR3 sequence: CASTLRMEGSNQPQHF. The CDR3 DNA follows: TGTGCCAGCACCCTAAGAATGGAGGGAAGCAATCAGCCCCAGCATTTT. Supplemented by reference TRBV28 and TRBJ1-5, the full variable domain reads DVKVTQSSRYLVKRTGEKVFLECVQDMDHENMFWYRQDPGLGLRLIYFSYDVKMKEKGDIPEGYSVSREKKERFSLILESASTNQTSMYLCASTLRMEGSNQPQHFGDGTRLSIL.

The chain employs TRBV9 and TRBJ1-5; D is perhaps TRBD1 (6 bases). Trimming removed 0 bases at V and 3 bases at J, with 10 bases between. This CDR3 is built from 15 residues. CDR1 is SGDLS and CDR2 is YYNGEE in the germline V gene. In DNA form, the CDR3 reads TGTGCCAGCAGCGTAGGCCAGGGGTACAATCAGCCCCAGCATTTT. Its translation: CASSVGQGYNQPQHF. Based on the CDR3 plus reference TRBV9 and TRBJ1-5, the full variable domain is DSGVTQTPKHLITATGQRVTLRCSPRSGDLSVYWYQQSLDQGLQFLIQYYNGEERAKGNILERFSAQQFPDLHSELNLSSLELGDSALYFCASSVGQGYNQPQHFGDGTRLSIL.

The V call is TRBV7-8, the J call TRBJ2-4, with 9 bases matching TRBD2. The germline CDR1 and CDR2 sequences are SGHVS and FQNEAQ. The CDR3 spans 19 residues. The V and J ends lost 1 base and 0 bases, in that order; junction bases with no gene match: 10. CDR3 DNA: TGTGCCAGCAGCTTAGACGTAGCGGGGGCAGCTATAGCCAAAAACATTCAGTACTTC. It yields the protein CASSLDVAGAAIAKNIQYF. The entire variable domain, with the rest obtained from reference TRBV7-8 and TRBJ2-4, is as follows: GAGVSQSPRYKVAKRGQDVALRCDPISGHVSLFWYQQALGQGPEFLTYFQNEAQLDKSGLPSDRFFAERPEGSVSTLKIQRTQQEDSAVYLCASSLDVAGAAIAKNIQYFGAGTRLSVL.

The rearrangement joins TRBV6-1 to TRBJ2-7, with 10 bases lining up with TRBD1. Trimming removed 10 bases from V and 5 bases from J; junction bases left unmatched: 11. The germline V gene encodes CDR1 MNHNS and CDR2 SASEGT. This CDR3 contains 14 residues. CDR3 DNA sequence: TGTGCCACCAAACCTGGGACAGGGGACAACGAGCAGTACTTC. This codes for CATKPGTGDNEQYF.

The rearrangement joins TRBV7-9 to TRBJ1-2; D is ambiguous. The V gene's germline CDR1 is SEHNR and CDR2 FQNEAQ (reference sequence). The CDR3 loop spans 16 amino acids. Trimming stripped 1 base from V and 4 bases from J, with 16 bases between. The DNA for the CDR3 is TGTGCCAGCAGCTTAGATCGTGTAGCCCCTATCTATGGCTACACCTTC. Translation gives CASSLDRVAPIYGYTF.

This chain links TRBV5-1 with TRBJ1-1; 8 bases line up with TRBD1. The CDR3 runs 12 residues. Trimming removed 5 bases from V and 9 bases from J; junction bases left unmatched: 6. Germline V lookup: CDR1 SGHRS, CDR2 YFSETQ. Written as DNA, the CDR3 is TGCGCCAGCAGGCAGGGGGCGACTCAAGCTTTCTTT. It is translated as CASRQGATQAFF.

The chain joins TRBV9 to TRBJ2-1; a weak D match, TRBD2 (5 bases). Deletions cut 0 bases from V and 0 bases from J, with 10 bases between. The CDR3 extends over 16 amino acids. The germline gives CDR1 SGDLS, CDR2 YYNGEE. The CDR3 nucleotides are TGTGCCAGCAGCGTAGACTCTGGGAGCTCCTACAATGAGCAGTTCTTC. This translates into CASSVDSGSSYNEQFF.

This sequence joins TRBV14 and TRBJ2-1, with TRBD2 identical over 9 bases. From germline, CDR1 is SGHDN and CDR2 FVKESK. This CDR3 is built from 15 residues. The J segment lost 9 bases and the V segment lost 4 bases, leaving 10 bases of the junction unmatched. Here the CDR3 reads CASSLRLAGAGEQFF. The CDR3 DNA reads as TGTGCCAGCAGCCTCCGCTTAGCGGGAGCGGGTGAGCAGTTCTTC.

V is TRBV28 and J is TRBJ2-7; the D gene is possibly TRBD2 (5 bases). The CDR3 extends over 15 amino acids. Germline V lookup: CDR1 MDHEN, CDR2 SYDVKM. V gave up 3 bases and J gave up 3 bases, with 15 bases separating them. CDR3 sequence (DNA): TGTGCCAGCAGTTTGATGAGGGCAGTCTACTACGAGCAGTACTTC. It codes for CASSLMRAVYYEQYF.

This clone was observed once. This sequence joins TRBV7-2 and TRBJ2-6, with 12 bases lining up with TRBD1. Trimming removed 5 bases from V and 4 bases from J; junction bases left unmatched: 3. Germline loops: CDR1 SGHTA, CDR2 FQGNSA. CDR3 size: 16 residues. CDR3 residues: CASSVGTGGGANVLTF. CDR3 in DNA: TGTGCCAGCAGCGTTGGGACAGGGGGCGGGGCCAACGTCCTGACTTTC.

The rearrangement joins TRBV4-3 to TRBJ1-1; the match to TRBD1 covers 9 bases. The germline V gene has CDR1 LGHNA and CDR2 YSLEER. CDR3 size: 13 residues. The V gene end was trimmed by 1 base and the J gene end by 11 bases; junction bases not matched to a gene: 5. This chain's CDR3 is CASSQAQGAEAFF. CDR3 bases: TGCGCCAGCAGCCAAGCACAGGGGGCGGAGGCTTTCTTT.

The chain uses TRBV7-2 and TRBJ1-1; 8 bases are a match to TRBD1. Losses at the gene ends were 2 bases for V and 8 bases for J; bases not matched to a gene: 10. The CDR3 consists of 15 residues. Germline V gene sequence: CDR1 SGHTA, CDR2 FQGNSA. CDR3 residues: CASSLWAGGSGEAFF. In DNA form, the CDR3 reads TGTGCCAGCAGCTTATGGGCAGGGGGCTCTGGCGAAGCTTTCTTT.

The gene calls are TRBV19 and TRBJ1-1, with a weak D call TRBD1 (5 bases). This CDR3 comprises 15 residues. Germline V gives CDR1 LNHDA, CDR2 SQIVND (reference sequence). The V end was cut by 4 bases, the J end by 4 bases, with 16 bases between. The CDR3 region has the DNA TGTGCCAGTAGTAGCAGGGTTAGTGGTTCCACTGAAGCTTTCTTT. Translated, it gives CASSSRVSGSTEAFF.

The chain uses TRBV5-1 and TRBJ2-2; 9 bases map to TRBD2. The CDR3 contains 16 residues. With V trimmed by 4 bases and J by 0 bases, 4 bases remained unmatched. The germline gives CDR1 SGHRS, CDR2 YFSETQ. The CDR3 DNA reads TGCGCCAGCAGCCTCCTAGCGGGACCGAACACCGGGGAGCTGTTTTTT. Translating it yields CASSLLAGPNTGELFF.

This clone showed up just a few times. The chain combines TRBV9 with TRBJ1-1; D remains unclear. Germline V CDR1 and CDR2: SGDLS, YYNGEE. The CDR3 loop spans 13 amino acids. V lost 4 bases, J lost 5 bases, and 12 bases lay in between. CDR3: CASSLGMLTEAFF. The CDR3 coding sequence is TGTGCCAGCAGCCTCGGGATGTTAACTGAAGCTTTCTTT.

This rearrangement joins TRBV5-4 to TRBJ2-1; D gene unclear. V lost 0 bases to trimming and J lost 4 bases, with 5 bases between them. The V gene's germline CDR1 is SGHNT and CDR2 YYREEE (reference sequence). This CDR3 region has 13 residues. CDR3 bases: TGTGCCAGCAGCTTGGAACTATACAATGAGCAGTTCTTC. Its translation: CASSLELYNEQFF.

This clone was observed once. The V gene is TRBV7-9, the J gene TRBJ1-6; TRBD1 might be the D (6 bases). V was clipped by 2 bases and J by 4 bases, with 15 bases between them. Germline V gene data show CDR1 as SEHNR and CDR2 as FQNEAQ (reference sequence). This CDR3 is 17 amino acids long. The CDR3 nucleotides read TGTGCCAGCAGCTTATCACCATCGACAGGATATAATTCACCCCTCCACTTT. Its translation is CASSLSPSTGYNSPLHF.

The chain recombines TRBV19 with TRBJ1-4; weak D call: TRBD1 (5 bases). The CDR3 has 15 residues. Germline lookup yields CDR1 LNHDA and CDR2 SQIVND (reference sequence). Deletions cut 5 bases from V and 10 bases from J, with 20 bases between. CDR3 coding DNA: TGTGCCAGTAGTGAGACCGGGACCGGGAGAGGAAAACTGTTTTTT. This gives the protein CASSETGTGRGKLFF.

The sample holds a few counts of this clone. The chain uses TRBV7-2 and TRBJ2-5; the match to TRBD2 covers 8 bases. Trimming took 2 bases from V and 5 from J; bases not matched to a gene: 10. The CDR3 contains 16 residues. Germline CDR1 SGHTA, CDR2 FQGNSA. The chain's CDR3 is CASSLSGAGARETQYF. Here the CDR3 DNA reads TGTGCCAGCAGCTTATCGGGAGCGGGGGCCCGGGAGACCCAGTACTTC. Variable domain in full (rest from reference TRBV7-2 and TRBJ2-5): GAGVSQSPSNKVTEKGKDVELRCDPISGHTALYWYRQSLGQGLEFLIYFQGNSAPDKSGLPSDRFSAERTGGSVSTLTIQRTQQEDSAVYLCASSLSGAGARETQYFGPGTRLLVL.

The CDR3 loop is CASSGLAGRVYNEQFF. In nucleotides, the CDR3 is TGTGCCAGCAGTGGACTAGCGGGCCGTGTATACAATGAGCAGTTCTTC. The V gene is TRBV28, the J gene TRBJ2-1; 11 bases line up with TRBD2. This CDR3 has 16 residues. J was trimmed by 4 bases and V by 5 bases; bases with no gene match: 7. The germline CDR1 and CDR2 sequences are MDHEN and SYDVKM. The full variable domain, completed using reference TRBV28 and TRBJ2-1, is DVKVTQSSRYLVKRTGEKVFLECVQDMDHENMFWYRQDPGLGLRLIYFSYDVKMKEKGDIPEGYSVSREKKERFSLILESASTNQTSMYLCASSGLAGRVYNEQFFGPGTRLTVL.

V and J are TRBV2 and TRBJ2-5; 7 positions agree with TRBD1. The CDR3 has 14 amino acids. Germline V lookup: CDR1 SNHLY, CDR2 FYNNEI. V was pared by 5 bases and J by 5 bases, with 8 bases of the junction left unmatched. CDR3 in amino acids: CASSLGGLSETQYF. The CDR3 nucleotides read TGTGCCAGCAGTTTAGGGGGCCTTAGTGAGACCCAGTACTTC.

The V and J genes are TRBV6-5 and TRBJ1-5; no definite D call. This CDR3 has 13 residues. The ends were cut back, 5 bases at V and 3 bases at J, with 8 bases in the middle. CDR1 is MNHEY and CDR2 is SVGAGI in the germline V gene. The CDR3 loop reads CASSTVPNQPQHF. The DNA of the CDR3 is TGTGCCAGCAGTACAGTACCCAATCAGCCCCAGCATTTT.

The J gene is TRBJ1-1, the V gene TRBV19, with TRBD1 as a possible D gene (6 bases). Trimming took off 7 bases at V and 11 bases at J, with 14 bases between the two ends. Germline CDR1 LNHDA, CDR2 SQIVND (reference sequence). CDR3 size: 11 residues. The DNA of the CDR3 is TGTGCCAGTATGAGGGGGGGGACGGCTTTCTTT. Its protein is CASMRGGTAFF. The full variable domain, completed using reference TRBV19 and TRBJ1-1, is DGGITQSPKYLFRKEGQNVTLSCEQNLNHDAMYWYRQDPGQGLRLIYYSQIVNDFQKGDIAEGYSVSREKKESFPLTVTSAQKNPTAFYLCASMRGGTAFFGQGTRLTVV.